This TCR beta chain derives from a study of CD8 T cells in ankylosing spondylitis. Study-level points and caveats: Prior work had noted some motif variants in reactive arthritis blood and synovial fluid.

TCRdb processed the 5' RACE reads anew with MiXCR; each CDR3 protein has one entry. The sample holds fewer than 400,000 distinct CDR3 sequences; about 15% are singletons and the top ten take approximately 1.1%. To note about this clonotype: Its antigen is unidentified.

The germline gives CDR1 SGHRS, CDR2 YFSETQ. Trimming pared 5 bases from V and 2 bases from J, leaving 7 bases between. The CDR3 extends over 12 amino acids. The sample taken for sequencing was blood, either unsorted or a sorted T cell fraction (not recorded which). The chain employs TRBV5-1 and TRBJ2-5; D possibly corresponds to TRBD1 (5 bases). The TCR comes from a male donor with ankylosing spondylitis or in good health (not recorded which). The CDR3 DNA is TGCGCCAGCAGGGACACTCAAGAGACCCAGTACTTC. This codes for CASRDTQETQYF.